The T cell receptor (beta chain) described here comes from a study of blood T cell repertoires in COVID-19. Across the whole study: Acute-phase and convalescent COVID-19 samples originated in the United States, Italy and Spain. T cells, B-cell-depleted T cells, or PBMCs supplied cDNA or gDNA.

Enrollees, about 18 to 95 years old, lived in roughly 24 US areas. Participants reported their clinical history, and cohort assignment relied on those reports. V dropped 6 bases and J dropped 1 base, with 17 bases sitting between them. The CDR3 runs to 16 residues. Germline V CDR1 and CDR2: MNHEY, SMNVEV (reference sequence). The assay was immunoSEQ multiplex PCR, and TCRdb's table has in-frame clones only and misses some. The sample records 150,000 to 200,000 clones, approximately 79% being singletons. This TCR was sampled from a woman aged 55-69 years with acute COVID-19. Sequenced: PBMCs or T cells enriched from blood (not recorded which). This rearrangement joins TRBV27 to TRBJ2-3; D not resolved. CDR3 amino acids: CASRSYVIPGTDTQYF. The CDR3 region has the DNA TGTGCCAGCAGATCATACGTGATTCCGGGCACAGATACGCAGTATTTT.